Listed here is a single T cell receptor beta chain. Its specificity is unknown. The data originate from a study of shared clonotypes between healthy human individuals. CDR3 size: 16 residues. The germline V gene encodes CDR1 MGHRA and CDR2 YSYEKL. Trimming shortened V by 2 bases and J by 1 base, and 11 bases separated the two germline ends. Caucasian adults living in Nashville, Tennessee, provided all samples. In CD8 memory, CD45RO+ cells were put together with CCR7-negative CD45RA+ TemRA cells. The protocol was immunoSEQ multiplex PCR, while the TCRdb copy is restricted to in-frame clones and leaves out a portion. The data show about 110,000 clones, 55% to 70% seen once. Findings and caveats of the study: Larger richness was generally estimated for naive than memory subsets. Expectations were that clonotype sharing among donors would be affected by sequencing depth.

Material: memory CD8+ T cells sorted from blood. Sample subset: CD45RO+ cells pooled with CCR7-negative TemRA cells. The source is a woman aged 25 to 39 in good health. This chain links TRBV4-1 with TRBJ2-2; D possibly corresponds to TRBD2 (5 bases). CDR3 protein: CASSQSRGLNTGELFF. CDR3 in DNA: TGCGCCAGCAGCCAAAGCCGGGGTCTGAACACCGGGGAGCTGTTTTTT.